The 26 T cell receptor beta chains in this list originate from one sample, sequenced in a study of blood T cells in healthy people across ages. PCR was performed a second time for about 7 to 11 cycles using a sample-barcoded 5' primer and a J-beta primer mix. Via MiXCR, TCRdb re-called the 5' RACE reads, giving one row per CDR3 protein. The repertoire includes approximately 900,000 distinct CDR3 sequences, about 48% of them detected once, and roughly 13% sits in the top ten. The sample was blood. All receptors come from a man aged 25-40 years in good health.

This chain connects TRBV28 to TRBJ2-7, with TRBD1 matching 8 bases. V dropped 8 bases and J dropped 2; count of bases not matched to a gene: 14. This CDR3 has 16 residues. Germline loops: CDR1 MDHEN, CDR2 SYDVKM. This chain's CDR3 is CASQTRGTGGPYEQYF. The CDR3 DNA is TGTGCCAGCCAAACACGCGGGACAGGCGGACCCTACGAGCAGTACTTC.

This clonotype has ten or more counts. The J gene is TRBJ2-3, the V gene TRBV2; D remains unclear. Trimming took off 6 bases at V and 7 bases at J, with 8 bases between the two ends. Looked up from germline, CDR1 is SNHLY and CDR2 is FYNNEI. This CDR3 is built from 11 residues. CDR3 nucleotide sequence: TGTGCCAGCAGAGGGTCTTATACGCAGTATTTT. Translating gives CASRGSYTQYF.

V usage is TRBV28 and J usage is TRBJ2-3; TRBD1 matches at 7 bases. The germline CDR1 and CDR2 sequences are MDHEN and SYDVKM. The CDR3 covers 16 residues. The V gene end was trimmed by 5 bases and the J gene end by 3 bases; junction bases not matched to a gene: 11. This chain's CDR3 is CASSLLQGSGTDTQYF. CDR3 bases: TGTGCCAGCAGTCTCCTACAGGGGTCGGGTACAGATACGCAGTATTTT.

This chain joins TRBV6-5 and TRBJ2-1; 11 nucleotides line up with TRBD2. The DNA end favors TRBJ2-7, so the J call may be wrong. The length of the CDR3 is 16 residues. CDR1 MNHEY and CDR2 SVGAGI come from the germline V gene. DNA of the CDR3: TGTGCCAGCAGTTACTCATCTAGCGGGGGGTACAATGAGCAGTACTTC. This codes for CASSYSSSGGYNEQYF.

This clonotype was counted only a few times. The CDR3: CASSVRNEQFF. Written as DNA, the CDR3 is TGTGCCAGCAGTGTTCGGAATGAGCAGTTCTTC. This rearrangement joins TRBV2 to TRBJ2-1; D gene unclear. The CDR3 sequence is 11 residues long. Trimming shortened V by 4 bases and J by 7 bases, and 5 bases separated the two germline ends. CDR1 SNHLY and CDR2 FYNNEI come from the germline V gene.

CDR3 in amino acids: CASSWGPTDTQYF. The CDR3 DNA sequence: TGTGCCAGCAGCTGGGGGCCCACAGATACGCAGTATTTT. The chain joins TRBV7-2 to TRBJ2-3; tentatively, D is TRBD1 (6 bases). Germline V gene lookup returns CDR1 SGHTA and CDR2 FQGNSA. Trimming removed 4 bases from V and 2 bases from J, with 7 bases in between. The CDR3 spans 13 residues.

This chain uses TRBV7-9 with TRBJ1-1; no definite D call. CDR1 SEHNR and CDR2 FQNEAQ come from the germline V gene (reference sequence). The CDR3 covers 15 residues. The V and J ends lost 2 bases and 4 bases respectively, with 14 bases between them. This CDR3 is CASSLTARLVTEAFF. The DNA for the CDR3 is TGTGCCAGCAGCTTAACAGCTCGATTAGTCACTGAAGCTTTCTTT.

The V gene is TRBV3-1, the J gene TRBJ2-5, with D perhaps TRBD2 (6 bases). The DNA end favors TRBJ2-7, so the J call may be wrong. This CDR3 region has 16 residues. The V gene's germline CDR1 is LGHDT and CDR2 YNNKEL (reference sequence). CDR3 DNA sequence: TGTGCCAGCAGCCAATTTGGGCGACGGGAGTTCTACGAGCAGTACTTC. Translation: CASSQFGRREFYEQYF.

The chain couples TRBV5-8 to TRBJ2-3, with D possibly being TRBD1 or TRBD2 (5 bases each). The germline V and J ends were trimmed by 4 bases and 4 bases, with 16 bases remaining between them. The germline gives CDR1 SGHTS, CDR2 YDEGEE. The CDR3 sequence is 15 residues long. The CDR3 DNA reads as TGTGCCAGCAGCCTGGTGAACGGGGCGGCAGATACGCAGTATTTT. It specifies CASSLVNGAADTQYF.

DNA for the CDR3: TGCGCCAGCAGCTCGGACAGGCCCTCCTACGAGCAGTACTTC. Its translation: CASSSDRPSYEQYF. The genes are TRBV5-1 and TRBJ2-7; the match to TRBD1 covers 7 bases. Germline CDR1 reads SGHRS; CDR2 reads YFSETQ. V lost 3 bases to trimming and J lost 0 bases; unmatched junction nucleotides: 3. This CDR3 spans 14 amino acids.

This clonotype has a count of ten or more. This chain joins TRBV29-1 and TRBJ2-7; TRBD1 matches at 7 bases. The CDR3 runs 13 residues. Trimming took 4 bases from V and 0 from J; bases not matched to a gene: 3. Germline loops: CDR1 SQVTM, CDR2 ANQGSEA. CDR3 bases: TGCAGCGTTGTTTGGACAGGCTCCTACGAGCAGTACTTC. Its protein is CSVVWTGSYEQYF.

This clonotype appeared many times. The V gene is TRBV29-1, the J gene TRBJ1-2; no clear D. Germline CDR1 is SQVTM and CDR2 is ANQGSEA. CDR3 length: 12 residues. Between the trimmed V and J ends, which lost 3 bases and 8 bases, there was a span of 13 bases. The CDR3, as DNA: TGCAGCGTTGATGGGTTGTCGGGCGGCTACACCTTC. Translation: CSVDGLSGGYTF.

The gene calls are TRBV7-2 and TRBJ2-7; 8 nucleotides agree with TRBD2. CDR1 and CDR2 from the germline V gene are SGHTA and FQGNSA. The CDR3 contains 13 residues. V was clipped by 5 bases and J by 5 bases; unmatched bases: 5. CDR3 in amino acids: CASSKGLVNEQYF. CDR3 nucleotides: TGTGCCAGCAGCAAGGGACTAGTGAACGAGCAGTACTTC.

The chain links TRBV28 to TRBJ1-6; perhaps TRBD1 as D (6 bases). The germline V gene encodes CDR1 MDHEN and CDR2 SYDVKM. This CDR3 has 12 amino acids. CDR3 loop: CVIGGANSPLHF. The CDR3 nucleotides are TGTGTGATTGGGGGGGCGAATTCACCCCTCCACTTT.

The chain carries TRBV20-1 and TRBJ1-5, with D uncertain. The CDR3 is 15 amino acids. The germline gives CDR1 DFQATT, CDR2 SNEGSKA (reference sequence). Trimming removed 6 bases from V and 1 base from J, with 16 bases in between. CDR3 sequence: CSAALSSRSNQPQHF. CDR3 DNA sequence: TGCAGTGCGGCCTTAAGCTCCCGGAGCAATCAGCCCCAGCATTTT.

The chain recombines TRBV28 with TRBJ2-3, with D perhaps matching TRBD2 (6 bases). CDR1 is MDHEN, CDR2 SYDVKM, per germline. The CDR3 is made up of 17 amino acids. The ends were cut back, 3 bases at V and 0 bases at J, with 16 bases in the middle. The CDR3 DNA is TGTGCCAGCAGTTTCCCTTCGGGGAGCGGGAGCACAGATACGCAGTATTTT. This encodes CASSFPSGSGSTDTQYF.

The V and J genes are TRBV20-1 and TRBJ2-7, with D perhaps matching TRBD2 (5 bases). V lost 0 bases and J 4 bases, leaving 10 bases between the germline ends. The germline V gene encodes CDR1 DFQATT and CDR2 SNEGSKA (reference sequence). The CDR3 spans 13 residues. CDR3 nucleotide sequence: TGCAGTGCTAGAGAGCAAGGGAGATACGAGCAGTACTTC. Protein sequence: CSAREQGRYEQYF.

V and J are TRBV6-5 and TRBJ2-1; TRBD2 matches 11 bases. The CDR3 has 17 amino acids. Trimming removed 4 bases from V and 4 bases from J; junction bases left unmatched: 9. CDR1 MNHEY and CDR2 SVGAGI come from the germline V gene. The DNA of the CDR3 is TGTGCCAGCAGTTTCCTAGCGGGGGGAAGGGGATACAATGAGCAGTTCTTC. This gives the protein CASSFLAGGRGYNEQFF.

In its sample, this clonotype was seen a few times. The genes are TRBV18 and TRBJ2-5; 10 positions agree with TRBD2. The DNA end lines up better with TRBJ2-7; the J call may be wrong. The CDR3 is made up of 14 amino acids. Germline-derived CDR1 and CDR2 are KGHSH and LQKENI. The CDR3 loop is CASKSGLADYEQYF. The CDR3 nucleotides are TGTGCCAGCAAATCCGGACTAGCGGATTACGAGCAGTACTTC.

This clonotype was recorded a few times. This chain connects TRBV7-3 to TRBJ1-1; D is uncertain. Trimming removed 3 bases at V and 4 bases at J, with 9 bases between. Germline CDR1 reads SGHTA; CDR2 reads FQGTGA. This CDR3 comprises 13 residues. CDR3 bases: TGTGCCAGCAGCTTTAGGGTGAGCACTGAAGCTTTCTTT. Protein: CASSFRVSTEAFF.

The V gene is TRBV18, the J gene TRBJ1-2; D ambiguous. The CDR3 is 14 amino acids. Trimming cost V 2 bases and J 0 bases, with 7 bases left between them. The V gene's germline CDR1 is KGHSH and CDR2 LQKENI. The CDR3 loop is CASSPSATNYGYTF. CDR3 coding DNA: TGTGCCAGCTCACCATCGGCAACTAACTATGGCTACACCTTC.

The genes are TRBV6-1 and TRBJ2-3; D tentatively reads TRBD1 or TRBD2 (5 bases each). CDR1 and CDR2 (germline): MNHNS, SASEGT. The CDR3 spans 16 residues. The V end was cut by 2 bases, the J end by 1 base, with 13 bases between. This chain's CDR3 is CASSENGVRGTDTQYF. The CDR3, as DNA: TGTGCCAGCAGTGAAAACGGGGTCAGGGGCACAGATACGCAGTATTTT.

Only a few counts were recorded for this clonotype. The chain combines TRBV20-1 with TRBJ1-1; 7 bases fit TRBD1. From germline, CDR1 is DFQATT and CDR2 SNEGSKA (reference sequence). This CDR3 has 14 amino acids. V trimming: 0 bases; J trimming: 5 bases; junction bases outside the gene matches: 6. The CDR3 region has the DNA TGCAGTGCTAGAGACCGACAGGGAGGTACTGAAGCTTTCTTT. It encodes CSARDRQGGTEAFF.

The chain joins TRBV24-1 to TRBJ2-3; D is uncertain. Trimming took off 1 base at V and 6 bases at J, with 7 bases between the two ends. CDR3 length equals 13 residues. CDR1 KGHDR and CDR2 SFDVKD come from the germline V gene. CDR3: CATSDFPSDTQYF. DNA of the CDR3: TGTGCCACCAGTGATTTCCCGTCGGATACGCAGTATTTT.

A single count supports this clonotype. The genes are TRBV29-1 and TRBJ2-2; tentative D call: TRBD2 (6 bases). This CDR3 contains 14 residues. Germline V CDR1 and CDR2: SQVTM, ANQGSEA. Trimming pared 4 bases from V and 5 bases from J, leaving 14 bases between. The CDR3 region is CSVGGVLQTGELFF. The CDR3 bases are TGCAGCGTTGGGGGGGTCCTCCAAACCGGGGAGCTGTTTTTT.

The CDR3 coding sequence is TGTGCCAGCAGTTCAAGGACTAGAACCCTAACAGATACGCAGTATTTT. It encodes CASSSRTRTLTDTQYF. The gene calls are TRBV11-1 and TRBJ2-3, with TRBD2 matching 7 bases. Germline lookup yields CDR1 SGHAT and CDR2 FQDESV (reference sequence). J was trimmed by 3 bases and V by 6 bases; bases with no gene match: 12. The CDR3 loop spans 16 amino acids.